The entry below describes one TCR beta chain. Its antigen is undetermined. The CDR3 contains 15 residues. The protocol was immunoSEQ multiplex PCR, while the TCRdb copy is restricted to in-frame clones and leaves out a portion. The data hold 30,000 to 35,000 clones, with 85% to 90% observed a single time. These data are taken from a study of regulatory dendritic cells for organ transplantation. Findings and caveats of the study: Resting memory CD8+ T cells held the most alloreactive clonotypes.

The sequence was collected from a human donor in good health. This chain joins TRBV21-1 and TRBJ2-1; the table assigns TRBD1, which was not confirmed against the DNA. TRBV21-1 is an annotated pseudogene. Sequenced sample: naive CD4+ T cells from blood. Indicated subset: CD45RA+ naive T cells. As DNA, the CDR3 is TGTGCCAGCAGCAAAGGGCAGGCAGTCGGCAATGAGCAGTTCTTC. It translates to CASSKGQAVGNEQFF.